This TCR beta chain was identified during a study of blood T cell repertoires in COVID-19. Study background: From the United States, Italy and Spain came samples of acute and convalescent COVID-19. T cells, B-cell-depleted T cells, or PBMCs supplied cDNA or gDNA.

Per the germline V gene, CDR1 is SGDLS and CDR2 is YYNGEE. The CDR3 runs 15 residues. Between the trimmed V and J ends, which lost 0 bases and 6 bases, there was a span of 13 bases. Original analysis: The authors estimated nucleated cell counts from reference gene primer amplification. TCRdb keeps only in-frame clones here, not all; method: immunoSEQ multiplex PCR. D and trimming were read from the DNA, whereas the V and J calls and clone size are those reported in that table. The sample carries roughly 59,000 clones, more than 60% recorded once. The rearrangement links TRBV9 to TRBJ2-1; tentative D call: TRBD2 (6 bases). Sequenced input: peripheral blood. The origin of this receptor is a human donor in a cohort sampled during active COVID-19. The CDR3 sequence: CASSVVVGRVNEQFF. CDR3 bases: TGTGCCAGCAGCGTAGTGGTCGGGAGAGTCAATGAGCAGTTCTTC.